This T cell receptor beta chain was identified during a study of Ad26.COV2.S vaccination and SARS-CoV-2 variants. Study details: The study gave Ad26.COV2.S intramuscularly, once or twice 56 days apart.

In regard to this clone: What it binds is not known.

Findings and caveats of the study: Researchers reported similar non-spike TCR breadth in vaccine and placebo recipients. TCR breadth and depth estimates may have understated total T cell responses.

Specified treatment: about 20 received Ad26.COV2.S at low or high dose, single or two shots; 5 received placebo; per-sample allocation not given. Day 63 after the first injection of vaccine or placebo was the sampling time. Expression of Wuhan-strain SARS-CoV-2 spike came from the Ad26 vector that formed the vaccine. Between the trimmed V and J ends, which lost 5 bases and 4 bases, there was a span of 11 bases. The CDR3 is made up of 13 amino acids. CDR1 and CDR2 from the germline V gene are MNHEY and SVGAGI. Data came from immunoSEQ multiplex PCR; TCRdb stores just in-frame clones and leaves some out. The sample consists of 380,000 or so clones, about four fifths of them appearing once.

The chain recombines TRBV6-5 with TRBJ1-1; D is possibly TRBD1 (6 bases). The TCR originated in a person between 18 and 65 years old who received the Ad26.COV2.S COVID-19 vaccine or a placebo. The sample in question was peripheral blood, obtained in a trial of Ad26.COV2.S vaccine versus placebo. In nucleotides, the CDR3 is TGTGCCAGCAGTCAGATAGGGGGCACTGAAGCTTTCTTT. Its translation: CASSQIGGTEAFF.